The 11 T cell receptor beta chains in this list originate from one sample, sequenced in a study of long-term antiretroviral therapy in people with HIV. The assay, immunoSEQ v3.0, was run at survey level. The data were produced by immunoSEQ multiplex PCR, yet TCRdb's version contains in-frame clones alone and is incomplete. The sample shows under 25,000 clones, around nine tenths of them seen only once. Sequences were derived from unsorted PBMCs, sampled 0.5 years after starting antiretroviral therapy. The receptors originated from a man between 35 and 55 years old with HIV.

The sample holds one count of this clone. This chain joins TRBV19 and TRBJ2-5; D is uncertain. Germline loops: CDR1 LNHDA, CDR2 SQIVND (reference sequence). The CDR3 is 14 amino acids. V was cut by 0 bases and J by 4 bases, with 9 bases left in between. CDR3 region: CASSIEGWGETQYF. The CDR3 bases are TGTGCCAGTAGTATAGAGGGTTGGGGAGAGACCCAGTACTTC.

This clone was picked up one time. J is TRBJ1-1 and V is TRBV27; a possible D gene is TRBD1 (6 bases). The CDR3 runs to 14 residues. Germline lookup yields CDR1 MNHEY and CDR2 SMNVEV (reference sequence). V lost 3 bases and J lost 1, with 9 bases in between. CDR3 coding DNA: TGTGCCAGCAGTTTTACAGGGCAGAACACTGAAGCTTTCTTT. Amino acids: CASSFTGQNTEAFF.

The chain couples TRBV30 to TRBJ2-7; TRBD1 is a possible D gene (6 bases). CDR1 is GTSNPN, CDR2 SVGIG, per germline (reference sequence). Trimming removed 2 bases at V and 2 bases at J, with 22 bases between. This CDR3 region has 17 residues. CDR3 in amino acids: CAWSIGQIPSLAYEQYF. DNA for the CDR3: TGTGCCTGGAGTATCGGACAGATCCCCTCCTTAGCCTACGAGCAGTACTTC. Full variable domain (rest looked up from reference TRBV30 and TRBJ2-7): SQTIHQWPATLVQPVGSPLSLECTVEGTSNPNLYWYRQAAGRGLQLLFYSVGIGQISSEVPQNLSASRPQDRQFILSSKKLLLSDSGFYLCAWSIGQIPSLAYEQYFGPGTRLTVT.

The chain combines TRBV6-5 with TRBJ2-4, with D possibly matching TRBD2 (5 bases). V dropped 11 bases and J dropped 12 bases, with 20 bases sitting between them. Germline V gene sequence: CDR1 MNHEY, CDR2 SVGAGI. This CDR3 has 12 amino acids. CDR3 region: CACGPRGASQYF. The DNA of the CDR3 is TGTGCCTGCGGGCCCCGAGGCGCTTCTCAGTACTTC.

The genes are TRBV29-1 and TRBJ2-1; D ambiguous. V was pared by 6 bases and J by 7 bases, with 13 bases between. From germline, CDR1 is SQVTM and CDR2 ANQGSEA. This CDR3 is built from 12 residues. The CDR3 loop is CSVMVVENEQFF. The CDR3 DNA follows: TGCAGCGTGATGGTGGTTGAAAATGAGCAGTTCTTC.

V gene TRBV5-1 combines with J gene TRBJ2-2, with D possibly TRBD1 on 5 matching bases. Trimming pared 5 bases from V and 4 bases from J, leaving 12 bases between. The CDR3 loop spans 14 amino acids. Germline loops: CDR1 SGHRS, CDR2 YFSETQ. The CDR3 sequence: CASSWQGSTGELFF. CDR3 DNA: TGCGCCAGCAGTTGGCAGGGCTCCACCGGGGAGCTGTTTTTT.

The chain couples TRBV6-6 to TRBJ2-7, with D hard to call. The V end was cut by 0 bases, the J end by 2 bases, with 14 bases between. The CDR3 loop spans 16 amino acids. CDR1 is MNHNY, CDR2 SVGAGI, per germline (reference sequence). The chain's CDR3 is CASSYSPTRITYEQYF. The CDR3 nucleotides are TGTGCCAGCAGTTACTCCCCCACCAGGATTACCTACGAGCAGTACTTC.

The chain has TRBV2 and TRBJ2-7; D is possibly TRBD1 (6 bases). CDR3 size: 12 residues. Germline CDR1 and CDR2: SNHLY and FYNNEI. The ends were cut back, 8 bases at V and 2 bases at J, with 10 bases in the middle. CDR3 sequence reads: CASSRTAYEQYF. CDR3 coding DNA: TGTGCCAGCTCCAGGACAGCCTACGAGCAGTACTTC. Using reference TRBV2 and TRBJ2-7 for the parts outside the CDR3, the full variable domain is EPEVTQTPSHQVTQMGQEVILRCVPISNHLYFYWYRQILGQKVEFLVSFYNNEISEKSEIFDDQFSVERPDGSNFTLKIRSTKLEDSAMYFCASSRTAYEQYFGPGTRLTVT.

The chain employs TRBV7-3 and TRBJ2-3; D is uncertain. The V gene's germline CDR1 is SGHTA and CDR2 FQGTGA. V shed 5 bases and J shed 4 bases, with 13 bases lying between them. This CDR3 has 14 amino acids. Written as DNA, the CDR3 is TGTGCCAGCAGCGCCCTTGGTTTCCCAGATACGCAGTATTTT. It codes for CASSALGFPDTQYF.

The chain joins TRBV10-3 to TRBJ1-3; the D is unclear. The ends were cut back, 7 bases at V and 0 bases at J, with 7 bases in the middle. Germline CDR1 is ENHRY and CDR2 is SYGVKD. The CDR3 runs to 13 residues. The CDR3 sequence is CAITPHSGNTIYF. The CDR3 DNA reads as TGTGCCATCACCCCGCACTCTGGAAACACCATATATTTT.

This clone was seen just once. The V gene is TRBV6-6, the J gene TRBJ2-7; no definite D call. V was trimmed by 4 bases and J by 4 bases, leaving 20 bases between them. The CDR3 consists of 16 residues. Per germline, CDR1 MNHNY and CDR2 SVGAGI (reference sequence). The CDR3 region is CASSSTRARVEYEQYF. CDR3 nucleotide sequence: TGTGCCAGCAGTTCCACTCGGGCCCGGGTCGAGTACGAGCAGTACTTC.